The 6 T cell receptor beta chains presented below share a single source sample, sequenced in a study of Ad26.COV2.S vaccination and SARS-CoV-2 variants. TCRdb's table, derived via immunoSEQ multiplex PCR, lists solely in-frame clones and lacks some. The sample has some 480,000 clones, roughly 89% seen once. The treatment denotes: roughly 19 received Ad26.COV2.S at low or high dose, single or two shots; a few received placebo; per-sample allocation not given. Repertoires come from day 63 after the first vaccine or placebo injection. The sample in question was peripheral blood, obtained in a trial of Ad26.COV2.S vaccine versus placebo. These receptors were obtained from a person aged 18-60 years who received the Ad26.COV2.S COVID-19 vaccine or a placebo.

The chain combines TRBV28 with TRBJ2-7; TRBD2 aligns across 7 bases. Losses at the gene ends were 8 bases for V and 6 bases for J; bases not matched to a gene: 7. This CDR3 comprises 12 residues. Germline CDR1 and CDR2: MDHEN and SYDVKM. Written as DNA, the CDR3 is TGTGCCAGCGGCCCGGCGGGGGTCGAGCAGTACTTC. Amino acid sequence: CASGPAGVEQYF.

The chain carries TRBV28 and TRBJ1-5, with 12 positions matching TRBD1. Trimming removed 6 bases from V and 7 bases from J; junction bases left unmatched: 10. From germline, CDR1 is MDHEN and CDR2 SYDVKM. The CDR3 extends over 16 amino acids. The CDR3 coding sequence is TGTGCCAGCAGACCAGGGGGACAGGGGGCGGGACAGCCCCAGCATTTT. It yields the protein CASRPGGQGAGQPQHF.

The CDR3 spells CASNLQGSNTEAFF. CDR3 DNA sequence: TGCGCCAGCAACCTACAGGGGTCGAACACTGAAGCTTTCTTT. The rearrangement uses TRBV4-3 and TRBJ1-1; 7 bases fit TRBD1. V gave up 7 bases and J gave up 1 base; unmatched junction bases: 6. CDR1 is LGHNA and CDR2 is YSLEER in the germline V gene. The length of the CDR3 is 14 residues.

The chain recombines TRBV19 with TRBJ2-1, with D possibly TRBD2 on 5 matching bases. Germline V CDR1 and CDR2: LNHDA, SQIVND (reference sequence). The V end was cut by 3 bases, the J end by 8 bases, with 17 bases between. This CDR3 has 15 amino acids. The chain's CDR3 is CASSIGVGAADEQFF. The CDR3 DNA reads TGTGCCAGTAGTATCGGGGTGGGAGCGGCGGATGAGCAGTTCTTC. The variable domain in full, with the rest retrieved from reference TRBV19 and TRBJ2-1, is DGGITQSPKYLFRKEGQNVTLSCEQNLNHDAMYWYRQDPGQGLRLIYYSQIVNDFQKGDIAEGYSVSREKKESFPLTVTSAQKNPTAFYLCASSIGVGAADEQFFGPGTRLTVL.

As concerns this clone: Other nucleotide sequences in the sample specify the same CDR3. The chain carries TRBV11-3 and TRBJ2-1; D is possibly TRBD1 (5 bases). The CDR3 spans 13 residues. Trimming pared 3 bases from V and 5 bases from J, leaving 8 bases between. Germline V CDR1 and CDR2: SGHNT, YENEEA. CDR3 residues: CASSLGPNNEQFF. CDR3 nucleotide sequence: TGTGCCAGCAGCTTGGGGCCAAACAATGAGCAGTTCTTC. The entire variable domain, with the rest obtained from reference TRBV11-3 and TRBJ2-1, is as follows: EAGVVQSPRYKIIEKKQPVAFWCNPISGHNTLYWYLQNLGQGPELLIRYENEEAVDDSQLPKDRFSAERLKGVDSTLKIQPAELGDSAVYLCASSLGPNNEQFFGPGTRLTVL.

The chain has TRBV7-8 and TRBJ1-5; possible D gene TRBD1, 5 bases. This CDR3 region has 13 residues. The germline CDR1 and CDR2 sequences are SGHVS and FQNEAQ. Trimming stripped 8 bases from V and 4 bases from J, with 12 bases between. The CDR3 DNA follows: TGTGCCAGCGACCCGGGGCGTAATCAGCCCCAGCATTTT. Translating it yields CASDPGRNQPQHF.